This T cell receptor beta chain was profiled in a study of shared clonotypes between healthy human individuals. Study-wide findings and caveats: The sampled material consisted only of blood, and tissue repertoires are likely to differ. Across a few donors, naive CD4 shared about 5%, naive CD8 over 3%, memory CD4 roughly 2.3%, memory CD8 under 0.5%.

Samples underwent the assay at deep level. TCRdb's copy holds only in-frame clones and misses some; the assay was immunoSEQ multiplex PCR. This sample has around 180,000 clones, with about 93% found just once. A word on this clone: Its target is not known.

Germline V lookup: CDR1 WNHNN, CDR2 SYGVQD (reference sequence). There are 15 residues in the CDR3. The source of this sequence is a woman younger than 45 in good health. The chain joins TRBV10-1 to TRBJ2-5, with TRBD1 identical over 9 bases. Judging by the DNA end, TRBJ2-7 fits better; the J call may be wrong. Sequenced sample: naive CD4+ T cells sorted from blood. Subset of the sample: CD45RA+ positively selected. The CDR3 nucleotides are TGCGCCAGCAGTGAGTCCCGACAGGGGGGTACCGAGCAGTACTTC. Translating it yields CASSESRQGGTEQYF.